This record covers a single T cell receptor (beta chain). This clonotype was counted between two and nine times. It has no known antigen specificity. No much larger clone exists at a distance of one base, and base qualities are not known. This entry is derived from a study of blood T cells in healthy people across ages (dated by TCRdb to between 2015 and 2017). At the level of the whole study: In model experiments, template switching captured about one uniquely barcoded TCR beta cDNA molecule for every two T cells. Age-related changes in TCR beta repertoire diversity were measured in the study by deep sequencing normalized with unique cDNA molecular identifiers. The study analyzed two additional independent replicas of 1 million unique cDNA reads from the same blood draw for two donors, one aged 18 to 29 and one aged 80 or older. The donors were divided into four age groups: young (average around 17 years), middle-aged (about 41), aged (about 60) and long-lived (roughly 88). To avoid experimental bias, donors of different ages were randomly spread across the sequencing lanes. General conclusions and limits of the study: Estimates of total diversity from one million sequenced T cells were regarded as lower bounds and underestimates. As age increased, observed TCR beta diversity per million T cells dropped in a roughly linear way, and a significant reduction was already evident by age about 40. Bulk unsorted PBMC profiling prevented conclusive comparison of naive and antigen-experienced compartments. The CMV infection status of donors was not known, potentially confounding age-related changes in expanded clonotypes. There was a strong correlation between observed TCR beta diversity and the percentage of naive T cells measured by flow cytometry. Compared with the aged group, the long-lived group had more naive CD4+ T cells, fewer expanded clones and increased TCR diversity, suggesting age selection.

The library came from 5' RACE. The data were produced on an Illumina HiSeq 2500. A second PCR of about 6 to 11 cycles was run with a J-beta primer mix and a sample-barcoded 5' primer. A template-switch 5' adaptor carrying 12 random nucleotides introduced a unique molecular identifier onto each TCR beta cDNA molecule. Each sample yielded at least 3 million CDR3-containing paired-end reads. First-strand cDNA synthesis was performed from all RNA using the Mint cDNA synthesis kit, with priming by a TRBC-specific oligonucleotide. Following uracil-DNA glycosylase treatment, all cDNA underwent a first 18-cycle PCR with the universal primers M1SS and BC2_uni_R. The study's own analysis went as follows. For normalization, 1 million high-quality reads were randomly selected from each sample, with every read carrying a distinct molecular identifier. Reads with shared molecular identifiers were discarded instead of being binned into consensus sequences. MiTCR, set to a Q25 quality threshold and the strictest error-elimination algorithm, was used for CDR3 identification, clonotype clustering and error correction. Lower-bound total TCR beta diversity was estimated with a nonparametric unseen species model using Euler transformation. TCRdb took the public reads, trimmed them with fastp at Q25, ran MiXCR for clone calling and kept in-frame beta chains. One record per CDR3 amino acid sequence lists the most common genes and DNA. The V and J calls, along with clone size, are taken from TCRdb and not from the paper's own processing. In all, the sample holds about 1.8 million distinct CDR3 sequences, and approximately 50% of those were seen once. Clones ranked in the top ten supply over 2% of the sample.

V gives up 5 bases and J gives up 0 bases, and the segment between their germline ends measures 8 bases. CDR1 and CDR2 (SGHTA, FQGNSA) derive from the germline V gene. The CDR3 covers 14 residues, taking in both the cysteine and the phenylalanine. CDR3 DNA only is kept here, 42 bases in frame from base 1. The 39 donors, aged 6 to 90 years, were systemically healthy Caucasian individuals from Russia. Each donor gave around 9 milliliters of peripheral blood, collected into EDTA-treated Vacutainer tubes. Ficoll-Paque density-gradient centrifugation was used to isolate PBMCs, with at least 6.5 million per sample. Total RNA was extracted from PBMCs with Trizol reagent, with at least 5.5 micrograms obtained per sample. The percentages of naive CD45RAhigh/CD27high T cells were determined by flow cytometry on a PBMC aliquot from every donor.

The sample comprised blood. The clonotype comes from a woman between 40 and 50 years old in good health. The rearrangement combines TRBV7-2 with TRBJ1-5, with the D gene call left open. The nucleotide sequence reads TGTGCCAGCAGCGGGCAGATTAGCAATCAGCCCCAGCATTTT. Translated, this gives CASSGQISNQPQHF.